Described below is a single T cell receptor (beta chain) sequence and its context. Antigen: not known. This sample is drawn from a study of T cell responses to AZD1222 COVID-19 vaccine. Whole-study findings and limits: The study found Spike-specific TCR breadth and depth rose after two AZD1222 doses. A mostly white British donor set with more females was recruited, and clonal diversity was possibly underestimated. At 160-218 and 743-854, vaccine-associated CD4 TCRs were dominant, and they spanned spike.

This CDR3 comprises 17 residues. Germline assignment: CDR1 SGDLS and CDR2 YYNGEE. V lost 3 bases to trimming and J lost 9 bases; unmatched junction nucleotides: 16. Using immunoSEQ multiplex PCR, the repertoire was profiled, and TCRdb retains in-frame clones only, with some absent. This repertoire shows tens of thousands of clones, roughly 84% found once; its top ten account for 8% to 10%. This sequence joins TRBV9 and TRBJ2-1; the match to TRBD1 covers 9 bases. The input for sequencing was peripheral blood, taken on day 0 of AZD1222 vaccination. The clonotype was recovered from an adult in good health. The CDR3 protein is CASSASSRPDRGIEQFF. CDR3 sequence (DNA): TGTGCCAGCAGCGCCAGTTCAAGGCCGGACAGGGGTATTGAGCAGTTCTTC.